This T cell receptor (beta chain) was obtained from a study of blood T cell repertoires in COVID-19. At the level of the study: Samples taken during acute and convalescent COVID-19 were collected in the United States, Italy and Spain.

Sequencing used immunoSEQ multiplex PCR; TCRdb keeps in-frame clones, though not all of them. The sample gives roughly 200,000 clones, roughly 86% of which show up once; 2.5% to 3.5% is in the top ten. Germline V CDR1 and CDR2: SGHKS, YYEKEE (reference sequence). The V and J ends lost 5 bases and 4 bases, in that order; junction bases with no gene match: 8. CDR3 length equals 14 residues. The clonotype originates from a woman aged 25 to 39 with active or convalescent COVID-19. Material for sequencing was peripheral blood. V usage is TRBV5-5 and J usage is TRBJ2-5, with 7 bases that match TRBD1. The CDR3 DNA is TGTGCCAGCAGTCCTACGACAGGGACAGAGACCCAGTACTTC. It translates to CASSPTTGTETQYF.